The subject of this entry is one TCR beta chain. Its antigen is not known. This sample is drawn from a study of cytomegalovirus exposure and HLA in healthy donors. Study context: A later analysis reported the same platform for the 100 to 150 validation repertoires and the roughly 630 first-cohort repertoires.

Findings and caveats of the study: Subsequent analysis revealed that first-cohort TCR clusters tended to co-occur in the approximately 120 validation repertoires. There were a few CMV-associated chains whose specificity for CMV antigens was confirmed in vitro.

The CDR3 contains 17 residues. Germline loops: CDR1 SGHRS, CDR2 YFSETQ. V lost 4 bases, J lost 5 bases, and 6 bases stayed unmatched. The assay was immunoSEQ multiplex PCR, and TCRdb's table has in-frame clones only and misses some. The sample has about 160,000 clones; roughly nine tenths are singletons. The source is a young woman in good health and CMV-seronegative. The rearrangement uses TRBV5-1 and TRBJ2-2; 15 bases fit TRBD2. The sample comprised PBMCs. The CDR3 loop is CASSAGLAGGLTGELFF. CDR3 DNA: TGCGCCAGCAGCGCAGGACTAGCGGGAGGGCTAACCGGGGAGCTGTTTTTT.